This T cell receptor beta chain was observed in a study of a mutant IDH1 vaccine in newly diagnosed glioma. Background on the study: Patients were started on vaccination 4-6 weeks after radiotherapy alone, or with temozolomide cycles.

The assay was immunoSEQ multiplex PCR, and TCRdb's table has in-frame clones only and misses some. The sample carries roughly 120,000 clones, around 80% recorded once. Study-level points and caveats: Whatever changes occurred in top peripheral T cell clonotypes seemed unrelated to pseudoprogression.

Stated time point: week 11, during vaccination. One vaccine dose held 300 ug of mutant IDH1 20-mer peptide and came with topical imiquimod. This clone was found a few times. Its matching antigen is unknown. The CDR3 sequence is 13 residues long. Germline loops: CDR1 MNHEY, CDR2 SVGAGI. The ends were cut back, 5 bases at V and 7 bases at J, with 12 bases in the middle. The sequencing used PBMCs, collected from a glioma patient whose treatment included an IDH1 peptide vaccine. The sequence derives from a middle-aged man with glioma. The rearrangement joins TRBV6-5 to TRBJ1-5, with D uncertain. The CDR3 nucleotides read TGTGCCAGCAGTCCCCCTTCGGGGCAGCCCCAGCATTTT. It is translated as CASSPPSGQPQHF.